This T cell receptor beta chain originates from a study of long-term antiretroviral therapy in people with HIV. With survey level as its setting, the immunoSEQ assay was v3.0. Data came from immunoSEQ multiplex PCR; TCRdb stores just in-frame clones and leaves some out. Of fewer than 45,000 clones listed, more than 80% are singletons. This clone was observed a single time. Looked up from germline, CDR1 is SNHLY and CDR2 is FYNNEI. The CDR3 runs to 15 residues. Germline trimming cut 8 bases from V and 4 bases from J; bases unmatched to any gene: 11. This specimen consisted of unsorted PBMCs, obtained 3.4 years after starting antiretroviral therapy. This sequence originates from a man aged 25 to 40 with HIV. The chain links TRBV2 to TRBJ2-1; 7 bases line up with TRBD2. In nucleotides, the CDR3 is TGTGCCAGCTTGGCCGGCGGGAGTGAGTACAATGAGCAGTTCTTC. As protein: CASLAGGSEYNEQFF.